This TCR beta chain was sequenced during a study of blood T cell repertoires in COVID-19. Study-wide background: Sources were T cells, B-cell-depleted T cells, or PBMCs; the material itself was cDNA or gDNA.

Per the study methods: Counts of nucleated cells, estimated from reference gene primer amplification, were obtained. Assay used: immunoSEQ multiplex PCR; TCRdb lists only in-frame clones, some missing. V and J calls and clone size follow that table, whereas D and trimming were derived from the DNA. The data contain roughly 150,000 clones, about 90% of them singletons. The V end was cut by 6 bases, the J end by 3 bases, with 12 bases between. Germline CDR1 and CDR2: MNHEY and SVGAGI. CDR3 size: 14 residues. The TCR comes from a man aged 55 to 69 with acute or convalescent COVID-19. The sequenced sample was peripheral blood. The chain recombines TRBV6-5 with TRBJ1-5; D not certain. The DNA of the CDR3 is TGTGCCAGCAGAGCATCGGAGACCAATCAGCCCCAGCATTTT. It translates to CASRASETNQPQHF.